This T cell receptor (beta chain) was sequenced in a study of patients and donors after allogeneic stem cell transplantation. TCRdb passed the RT-PCR reads through MiXCR, listing each CDR3 protein once. The data show about 150,000 distinct CDR3 sequences, about two fifths seen once. Many counts were recorded for this clonotype. Between the trimmed V and J ends, which lost 6 bases and 7 bases, there was a span of 7 bases. The CDR3 has 11 residues. This TCR came from a human donor who was either an allogeneic HSCT recipient or a stem cell or donor lymphocyte infusion donor (not recorded which). It is not recorded whose cells these are; they may come from a transplant donor. Sequencing was done on a sample of blood, either unsorted or a sorted T cell fraction (not recorded which). The chain recombines TRBV12-3 or TRBV12-4 with TRBJ1-5; D is uncertain. CDR3 residues: CASRVRQPQHF. CDR3 sequence (DNA): TGTGCCAGCAGGGTTCGGCAGCCCCAGCATTTT.